The TCR beta chain under discussion was sequenced for a study of a mutant IDH1 vaccine in newly diagnosed glioma. The wider study: Standard pretreatment was either radiotherapy, temozolomide, or, for most, radiochemotherapy with temozolomide. The study held visit V12 at week 35 and visit V13 at week 47.

Measured with immunoSEQ multiplex PCR; TCRdb has only the in-frame clones, and not every one. The data hold fewer than 55,000 clones, with 65% observed a single time. This clone has just one count. The antigen is not known. This may be a read error, as it is one base from a much larger clone. CDR1 and CDR2 from the germline V gene are SNHLY and FYNNEI. The length of the CDR3 is 15 residues. The time point here: week 47, end of study. With topical imiquimod, each dose of the vaccine consisted of 300 ug of mutant IDH1 20-mer peptide. This TCR derives from a man aged 35 to 55 with glioma. Some clones in this sample may be carry-over from other donors' samples. This sequence joins TRBV2 and TRBJ2-2; D gene ambiguous. Sequenced material: peripheral blood mononuclear cells (PBMCs), taken from a glioma patient whose treatment included an IDH1 peptide vaccine. DNA of the CDR3: TGTGCCAGCAAAGACACCTACTCGAACACCAGGGAGCTGTTTTTT. Translating gives CASKDTYSNTRELFF.